Shown below are 15 T cell receptor beta chains from a single sample sequenced in a study of blood T cell repertoires in COVID-19. TCRdb's copy holds only in-frame clones and misses some; the assay was immunoSEQ multiplex PCR. The sample consists of a few hundred thousand clones, 75% to 90% of them appearing once. Material for sequencing was peripheral blood. These receptors were obtained from a woman between 40 and 55 years old who had recovered from COVID-19.

The V and J genes are TRBV11-2 and TRBJ2-7, with TRBD2 matching 9 bases. With V trimmed by 0 bases and J by 2 bases, 2 bases remained unmatched. This CDR3 spans 15 amino acids. Germline CDR1 SGHAT, CDR2 FQNNGV. The CDR3: CASSLEASGTYEQYF. CDR3 nucleotides: TGTGCCAGCAGCTTAGAGGCTAGCGGGACCTACGAGCAGTACTTC.

V is TRBV29-1 and J is TRBJ2-3, with 7 bases that match TRBD2. Germline values: CDR1 SQVTM, CDR2 ANQGSEA. This CDR3 contains 12 residues. Trimming cost V 6 bases and J 4 bases; bases outside gene matches: 4. The CDR3 DNA reads as TGCAGCGTCGGACTAGTTGCAGATACGCAGTATTTT. It translates to CSVGLVADTQYF.

The chain links TRBV12-3 or TRBV12-4 to TRBJ2-7, with TRBD1 matching 7 bases. V lost 3 bases to trimming and J lost 4 bases; unmatched junction nucleotides: 3. CDR3 length: 13 amino acids. This chain's CDR3 is CASSFQGEYEQYF. The CDR3 DNA sequence: TGTGCCAGCAGTTTTCAGGGGGAATACGAGCAGTACTTC.

This rearrangement joins TRBV19 to TRBJ1-5; a possible D gene is TRBD1 (6 bases). Germline V gives CDR1 LNHDA, CDR2 SQIVND (reference sequence). The CDR3 has 13 residues. V shed 11 bases and J shed 7 bases, with 18 bases lying between them. The CDR3: CAGDTGLGQPQHF. As DNA, the CDR3 is TGTGCCGGGGATACAGGGCTGGGACAGCCCCAGCATTTT.

The chain combines TRBV2 with TRBJ2-5; perhaps TRBD2 as D (5 bases). CDR1 is SNHLY and CDR2 is FYNNEI in the germline V gene. CDR3 length: 12 amino acids. V was cut by 9 bases and J by 2 bases, with 10 bases left in between. The CDR3 reads CASKRLQETQYF. The CDR3 DNA reads TGTGCCAGTAAGCGGCTTCAAGAGACCCAGTACTTC. The whole variable domain, filled in from reference TRBV2 and TRBJ2-5, reads EPEVTQTPSHQVTQMGQEVILRCVPISNHLYFYWYRQILGQKVEFLVSFYNNEISEKSEIFDDQFSVERPDGSNFTLKIRSTKLEDSAMYFCASKRLQETQYFGPGTRLLVL.

This rearrangement joins TRBV15 to TRBJ2-1; possible D gene TRBD1, 6 bases. CDR1 LNHNV and CDR2 YYDKDF come from the germline V gene (reference sequence). Trimming stripped 1 base from V and 8 bases from J, with 12 bases between. This CDR3 spans 14 amino acids. The CDR3 here is CATSRGGQFDEQFF. The CDR3 nucleotides read TGTGCCACCAGCAGAGGAGGACAGTTCGATGAGCAGTTCTTC.

As to this clone: Other DNA sequences from this sample encode an identical CDR3 as well. The chain uses TRBV6-5 and TRBJ1-2, with D maybe TRBD1 (5 bases). V was shortened by 2 bases and J by 4 bases, with 8 bases between the two germline ends. Germline lookup yields CDR1 MNHEY and CDR2 SVGAGI. This CDR3 has 13 amino acids. The CDR3 DNA reads TGTGCCAGCAGTTACGGGGGGGGCTATGGCTACACCTTC. Encoded protein: CASSYGGGYGYTF.

The chain links TRBV6-5 to TRBJ1-4; D possibly corresponds to TRBD1 (5 bases). Germline V lookup: CDR1 MNHEY, CDR2 SVGAGI. There are 13 residues in the CDR3. Trimming shortened V by 4 bases and J by 7 bases, and 10 bases separated the two germline ends. The CDR3 region is CASSSGYSEKLFF. The CDR3 DNA reads TGTGCCAGCAGTTCAGGGTATAGTGAAAAACTGTTTTTT.

The V gene is TRBV6-5, the J gene TRBJ2-7; 14 positions match TRBD2. After removal of 6 bases from V and 2 bases from J, the junction contained 3 bases not matched to a gene. This CDR3 has 15 amino acids. CDR1 is MNHEY and CDR2 is SVGAGI in the germline V gene. Written as DNA, the CDR3 is TGTGCCAGCAGGGGACTAGCGGGAGACCCCTACGAGCAGTACTTC. This encodes CASRGLAGDPYEQYF.

The rearrangement uses TRBV6-5 and TRBJ1-3; D is perhaps TRBD1 (6 bases). Trimming took 10 bases from V and 0 from J, leaving 16 bases between them. CDR1 is MNHEY and CDR2 is SVGAGI in the germline V gene. The CDR3 runs 15 residues. The CDR3 loop reads CAIRDRTLSGNTIYF. CDR3 sequence (DNA): TGTGCCATTAGAGACAGGACGCTCTCTGGAAACACCATATATTTT.

Only a few counts were recorded for this clone. The chain is built from TRBV6-1 and TRBJ1-5; TRBD1 matches at 10 bases. Germline-derived CDR1 and CDR2 are MNHNS and SASEGT. V lost 1 base and J lost 7; bases outside the gene matches: 4. The CDR3 runs to 15 residues. CDR3 coding DNA: TGTGCCAGCAGTGAAGAGGGACAGGGGCGACAGCCCCAGCATTTT. Translation gives CASSEEGQGRQPQHF.

This rearrangement joins TRBV30 to TRBJ2-5; 7 nucleotides match TRBD1. The CDR3 is 12 amino acids. V dropped 1 base and J dropped 6; count of bases not matched to a gene: 2. CDR1 is GTSNPN, CDR2 SVGIG, per germline (reference sequence). This CDR3 reads CAWSGQGQTQYF. The CDR3 DNA sequence: TGTGCCTGGAGTGGACAGGGTCAGACCCAGTACTTC. The whole variable domain, filled in from reference TRBV30 and TRBJ2-5, reads SQTIHQWPATLVQPVGSPLSLECTVEGTSNPNLYWYRQAAGRGLQLLFYSVGIGQISSEVPQNLSASRPQDRQFILSSKKLLLSDSGFYLCAWSGQGQTQYFGPGTRLLVL.

The chain joins TRBV28 to TRBJ2-1; unclear D gene. There are 11 residues in the CDR3. Germline CDR1 is MDHEN and CDR2 is SYDVKM. V lost 5 bases, J lost 11 bases, and 10 bases lay in between. The CDR3, as DNA: TGTGCCAGCAGTAATAGCCGTCAGCAGTTCTTC. This encodes CASSNSRQQFF.

The chain uses TRBV12-3 or TRBV12-4 and TRBJ2-5; D remains unclear. V shed 3 bases and J shed 5 bases, with 7 bases lying between them. The CDR3 sequence is 12 residues long. CDR3 loop: CASSFIGETQYF. The DNA of the CDR3 is TGTGCCAGCAGTTTTATCGGGGAGACCCAGTACTTC.

V usage is TRBV19 and J usage is TRBJ2-3, with D possibly being TRBD2 (5 bases). This CDR3 region has 16 residues. V lost 3 bases and J 0 bases, leaving 13 bases between the germline ends. CDR1 and CDR2 (germline): LNHDA, SQIVND (reference sequence). CDR3 protein: CASSISRDPSTDTQYF. Written as DNA, the CDR3 is TGTGCCAGTAGTATTTCCCGGGATCCTAGCACAGATACGCAGTATTTT.